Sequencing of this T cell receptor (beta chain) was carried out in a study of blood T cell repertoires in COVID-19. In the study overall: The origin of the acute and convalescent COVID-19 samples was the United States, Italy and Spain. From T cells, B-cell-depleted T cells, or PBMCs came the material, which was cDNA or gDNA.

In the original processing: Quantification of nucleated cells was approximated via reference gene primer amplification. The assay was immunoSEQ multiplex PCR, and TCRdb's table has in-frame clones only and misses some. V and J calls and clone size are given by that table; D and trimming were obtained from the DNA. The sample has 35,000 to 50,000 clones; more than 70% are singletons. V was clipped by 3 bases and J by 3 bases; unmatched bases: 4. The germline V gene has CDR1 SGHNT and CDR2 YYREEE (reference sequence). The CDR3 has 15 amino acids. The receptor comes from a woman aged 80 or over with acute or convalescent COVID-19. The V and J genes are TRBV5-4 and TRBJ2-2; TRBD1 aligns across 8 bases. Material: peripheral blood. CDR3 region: CASSYPGQDTGELFF. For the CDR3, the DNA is TGTGCCAGCAGCTACCCGGGACAGGACACCGGGGAGCTGTTTTTT.